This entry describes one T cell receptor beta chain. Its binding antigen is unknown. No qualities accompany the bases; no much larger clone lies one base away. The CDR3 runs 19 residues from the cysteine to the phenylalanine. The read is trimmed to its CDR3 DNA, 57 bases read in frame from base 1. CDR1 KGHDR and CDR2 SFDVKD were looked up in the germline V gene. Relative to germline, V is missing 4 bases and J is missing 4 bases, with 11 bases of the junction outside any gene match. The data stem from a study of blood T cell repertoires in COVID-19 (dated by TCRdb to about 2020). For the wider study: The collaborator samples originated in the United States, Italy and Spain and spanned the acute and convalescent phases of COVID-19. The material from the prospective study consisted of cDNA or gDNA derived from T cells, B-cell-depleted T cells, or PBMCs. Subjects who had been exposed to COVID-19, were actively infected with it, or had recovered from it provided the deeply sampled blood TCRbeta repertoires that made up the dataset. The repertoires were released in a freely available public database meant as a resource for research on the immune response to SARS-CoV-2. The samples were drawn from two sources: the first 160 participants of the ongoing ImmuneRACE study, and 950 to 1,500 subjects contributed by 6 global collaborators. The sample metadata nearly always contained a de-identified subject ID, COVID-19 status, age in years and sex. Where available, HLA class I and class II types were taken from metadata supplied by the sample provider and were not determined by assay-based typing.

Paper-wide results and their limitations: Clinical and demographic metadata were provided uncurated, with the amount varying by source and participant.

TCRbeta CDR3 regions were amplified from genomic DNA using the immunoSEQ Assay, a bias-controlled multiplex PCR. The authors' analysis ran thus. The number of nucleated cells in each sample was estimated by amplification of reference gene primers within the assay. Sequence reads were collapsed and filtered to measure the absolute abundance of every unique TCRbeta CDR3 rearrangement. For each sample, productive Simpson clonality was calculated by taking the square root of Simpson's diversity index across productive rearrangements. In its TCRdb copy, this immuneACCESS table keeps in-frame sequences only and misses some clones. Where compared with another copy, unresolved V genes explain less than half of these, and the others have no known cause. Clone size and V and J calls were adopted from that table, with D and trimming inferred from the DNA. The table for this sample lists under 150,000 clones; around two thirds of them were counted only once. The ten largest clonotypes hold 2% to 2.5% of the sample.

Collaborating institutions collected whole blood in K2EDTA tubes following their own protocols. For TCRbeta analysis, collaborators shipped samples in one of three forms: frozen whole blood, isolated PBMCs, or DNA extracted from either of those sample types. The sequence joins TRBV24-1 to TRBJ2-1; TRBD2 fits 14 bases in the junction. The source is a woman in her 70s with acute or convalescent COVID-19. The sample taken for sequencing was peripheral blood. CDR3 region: CATSDPGLAGEGKYNEQFF. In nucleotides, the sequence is TGTGCCACCAGTGACCCGGGACTAGCGGGAGAGGGGAAATACAATGAGCAGTTCTTC.